This TCR beta chain was documented in a study of cytomegalovirus exposure and HLA in healthy donors. Study observations and caveats: Investigators reported around 150 TCR beta chains as tied to cytomegalovirus. The tendency of first-cohort TCR clusters to co-occur in the 120 or so validation repertoires emerged from a later analysis. Cytomegalovirus status was reportedly diagnosed by the classifier with high specificity and sensitivity.

V shed 1 base and J shed 5 bases, with 23 bases lying between them. The CDR3 length is 19 residues. From germline, CDR1 is SEHNR and CDR2 FQNEAQ (reference sequence). Data came from immunoSEQ multiplex PCR; TCRdb stores just in-frame clones and leaves some out. Among 75,000 to 100,000 clones listed, 96% were seen once. Comments on this clone: Its antigen is still unknown.

The sequenced material came from PBMCs. This TCR derives from a man between 18 and 35 years old in good health and CMV-seronegative. This sequence joins TRBV7-9 and TRBJ2-2; possibly TRBD1 for D (6 bases). CDR3 loop: CASSLGISRNRVVTGELFF. The CDR3 nucleotides read TGTGCCAGCAGCTTAGGGATTAGCCGGAACAGGGTAGTGACCGGGGAGCTGTTTTTT.